A selection of T cell receptor beta chains follows, all from one sample in a study of blood T cell repertoires in COVID-19. Assay: immunoSEQ multiplex PCR; the TCRdb copy retains only in-frame clones and omits some. The repertoire includes 180,000 or so clones, roughly 87% of them detected once, and approximately 10% sits in the top ten. The sequencing sample was made of PBMCs or T cells enriched from blood (not recorded which). Receptors were obtained from a man aged 45-65 years who had recovered from COVID-19. CDR3s include the opening cysteine and the closing phenylalanine or tryptophan. A D gene is named only where the DNA matches it firmly. Clone size, where shown, is once, few, many, or a class for clones that have expanded.

>TRBJ1-5|TRBV19|NA|TRBD1
CASRFTGGGNQPQHF
TGTGCCAGTAGGTTTACAGGGGGCGGCAATCAGCCCCAGCATTTT
>TRBJ2-3|TRBV7-2|NA|TRBD2
CASSPRGTSGGGDTQYF
TGTGCCAGCAGCCCGAGAGGGACTAGCGGGGGGGGAGATACGCAGTATTTT
>TRBJ1-3|TRBV9|NA|TRBD1
CASSFQGAGNTIYF
TGTGCCAGCAGTTTCCAGGGGGCTGGAAACACCATATATTTT
>TRBJ2-3|TRBV9|NA|TRBD1
CASSVDERTGTQYF
TGTGCCAGCAGCGTAGACGAACGGACAGGTACGCAGTATTTT
>TRBJ2-5|TRBV24-1|NA|NA
CATSDARRGRETQYF
TGTGCCACCAGTGACGCCCGCAGGGGAAGGGAGACCCAGTACTTC
>TRBJ1-5|TRBV19|NA|TRBD1
CASSLTGGRQPQHF
TGTGCCAGTAGTCTAACAGGGGGCCGACAGCCCCAGCATTTT
>TRBJ1-1|TRBV2|NA|NA
CASRWGVDEAFF
TGTGCCAGCAGGTGGGGCGTGGATGAAGCTTTCTTT
>TRBJ2-2|TRBV24-1|NA|TRBD1
CATSETGTGNTGELFF
TGTGCCACCAGTGAGACCGGGACAGGGAACACCGGGGAGCTGTTTTTT
>TRBJ2-1|TRBV5-4|NA|TRBD2
CASSPRTSGGNNEQFF
TGTGCCAGCAGCCCGAGGACTAGCGGGGGGAACAATGAGCAGTTCTTC
>TRBJ2-7|TRBV6-5|once|TRBD1
CASSYSRGQGAEQYF
TGTGCCAGCAGTTACTCTAGAGGACAGGGGGCCGAGCAGTACTTC
>TRBJ2-2|TRBV5-6|NA|NA
CASSRERGTGELFF
TGTGCCAGCAGCCGTGAACGGGGTACCGGGGAGCTGTTTTTT
>TRBJ2-1|TRBV9|NA|TRBD1
CASSVALGTGGVEQFF
TGTGCCAGCAGCGTAGCTCTGGGGACAGGGGGTGTTGAGCAGTTCTTC
>TRBJ2-2|TRBV10-1|NA|TRBD2
CASRASGTGELFF
TGCGCCAGCAGGGCTAGCGGGACCGGGGAGCTGTTTTTT
>TRBJ1-2|TRBV28|NA|TRBD1
CASSSPTGEANYGYTF
TGTGCCAGCAGTTCGCCGACAGGGGAAGCTAACTATGGCTACACCTTC
>TRBJ1-1|TRBV3-1/TRBV3-2|NA|TRBD1
CASSVTGVNTEAFF
TGTGCCAGCAGCGTCACAGGGGTGAACACTGAAGCTTTCTTT
>TRBJ2-2|TRBV28|NA|NA
CASSPNYGGELFF
TGTGCCAGCAGTCCCAACTACGGCGGGGAGCTGTTTTTT